Below are 20 T cell receptor beta chains sequenced from a single sample in a study of blood T cell repertoires in COVID-19. Here immunoSEQ multiplex PCR was the method, and the copy in TCRdb shows in-frame clones only, minus some. The sample has roughly 200,000 clones, around 90% seen once. Specimen: peripheral blood. These TCRs come from a man aged 50 or older with acute or convalescent COVID-19.

In its sample, this clone was seen a few times. The V and J genes are TRBV14 and TRBJ1-2; 7 bases are shared with TRBD1. The CDR3 consists of 14 residues. V lost 4 bases, J lost 2 bases, and 4 bases stayed unmatched. CDR1 and CDR2 from the germline V gene are SGHDN and FVKESK. The CDR3 nucleotides read TGTGCCAGCAGCCTAGGGACAGCCAACTATGGCTACACCTTC. Encoded protein: CASSLGTANYGYTF. Using reference TRBV14 and TRBJ1-2 for the parts outside the CDR3, the full variable domain is EAGVTQFPSHSVIEKGQTVTLRCDPISGHDNLYWYRRVMGKEIKFLLHFVKESKQDESGMPNNRFLAERTGGTYSTLKVQPAELEDSGVYFCASSLGTANYGYTFGSGTRLTVV.

This clone was detected only a few times. This chain joins TRBV7-9 and TRBJ1-3; 8 bases fit TRBD1. Germline V gene lookup returns CDR1 SEHNR and CDR2 FQNEAQ (reference sequence). Trimming took 4 bases from V and 2 from J; bases not matched to a gene: 4. The CDR3 runs to 15 residues. The CDR3 DNA reads TGTGCCAGCAGCTATGGACAGGGTACTGGAAACACCATATATTTT. Protein: CASSYGQGTGNTIYF. Together with reference TRBV7-9 and TRBJ1-3, the CDR3 gives the full variable domain: DTGVSQNPRHKITKRGQNVTFRCDPISEHNRLYWYRQTLGQGPEFLTYFQNEAQLEKSRLLSDRFSAERPKGSFSTLEIQRTEQGDSAMYLCASSYGQGTGNTIYFGEGSWLTVV.

J is TRBJ2-5 and V is TRBV6-5; 9 bases agree with TRBD2. The V gene end was trimmed by 0 bases and the J gene end by 5 bases; junction bases not matched to a gene: 4. This CDR3 comprises 15 residues. Germline assignment: CDR1 MNHEY and CDR2 SVGAGI. The CDR3 DNA is TGTGCCAGCAGTTACTCCCCTAGCGGGACGGAGACCCAGTACTTC. Amino acid sequence: CASSYSPSGTETQYF.

This rearrangement joins TRBV7-3 to TRBJ2-3, with 7 bases aligning to TRBD2. The CDR3 has 17 amino acids. Germline values: CDR1 SGHTA, CDR2 FQGTGA. The V segment lost 5 bases and the J segment 0 bases; nucleotides outside the gene matches: 11. The CDR3 region has the DNA TGTGCCAGCAGCGCCCTAGGACTAGTTTCTAGCACAGATACGCAGTATTTT. Translating it yields CASSALGLVSSTDTQYF.

This chain joins TRBV7-2 and TRBJ2-7; perhaps TRBD2 as D (5 bases). Germline CDR1 is SGHTA and CDR2 is FQGNSA. Trimming cost V 2 bases and J 10 bases, with 21 bases left between them. CDR3 length: 15 residues. CDR3 DNA: TGTGCCAGCAGCTTATTCGCGCAGGCGACTATGATCCAGTACTTC. Residues: CASSLFAQATMIQYF.

The V gene is TRBV19, the J gene TRBJ1-1; the D is unclear. Germline lookup yields CDR1 LNHDA and CDR2 SQIVND (reference sequence). The CDR3 totals 11 residues. Trimming removed 5 bases from V and 6 bases from J, with 7 bases in between. This CDR3 is CASSALAEAFF. In DNA, the CDR3 is TGTGCCAGTAGTGCACTCGCTGAAGCTTTCTTT.

The V gene is TRBV6-4, the J gene TRBJ1-2, with D unclear. CDR3 length: 16 residues. V was pared by 4 bases and J by 2 bases, with 17 bases between. CDR1 and CDR2 from the germline V gene are MRHNA and SNTAGT. The CDR3 loop reads CASSVGEGARNYGYTF. As DNA, the CDR3 is TGTGCCAGCAGTGTCGGGGAGGGAGCAAGGAACTATGGCTACACCTTC.

The rearrangement links TRBV30 to TRBJ1-4; 10 bases map to TRBD1. CDR1 is GTSNPN, CDR2 SVGIG, per germline (reference sequence). J was trimmed by 10 bases and V by 1 base; bases with no gene match: 3. CDR3 size: 13 residues. The CDR3 is CAWSGGQGGKLFF. CDR3 in DNA: TGTGCCTGGAGTGGTGGACAGGGGGGAAAACTGTTTTTT.

This clone has just a few counts. The V gene is TRBV5-8, the J gene TRBJ1-5, with D perhaps matching TRBD1 (5 bases). V lost 1 base, J lost 7 bases, and 12 bases lay in between. Germline V gives CDR1 SGHTS, CDR2 YDEGEE. The CDR3 sequence is 14 residues long. The chain's CDR3 is CASSLFQGSQPQHF. The CDR3, as DNA: TGTGCCAGCAGCTTGTTTCAGGGTTCACAGCCCCAGCATTTT.

There are a few counts of this clone. The chain couples TRBV5-4 to TRBJ2-1, with a possible D match to TRBD1 (6 bases). Germline CDR1 and CDR2: SGHNT and YYREEE (reference sequence). The CDR3 totals 14 residues. V was shortened by 4 bases and J by 9 bases, with 17 bases between the two germline ends. The CDR3 bases are TGTGCCAGCAGCCGAGAGGCAGGGGTGGTTGAGCAGTTCTTC. This encodes CASSREAGVVEQFF.

The gene calls are TRBV4-1 and TRBJ2-1; 11 bases line up with TRBD2. J gave up 6 bases and V 3 bases, and 16 bases lay outside the gene matches. The CDR3 runs 19 residues. Germline values: CDR1 MGHRA, CDR2 YSYEKL. CDR3 amino acids: CASSHPGSGGAYSGNEQFF. In DNA form, the CDR3 reads TGCGCCAGCAGCCACCCAGGTAGCGGGGGGGCCTATTCGGGCAATGAGCAGTTCTTC.

The gene calls are TRBV10-2 and TRBJ1-1; no definite D call. Trimming cost V 0 bases and J 4 bases, with 15 bases left between them. CDR3 length equals 16 residues. The germline gives CDR1 WSHSY, CDR2 SAAADI. CDR3 region: CASSESSSPGITEAFF. In DNA form, the CDR3 reads TGCGCCAGCAGTGAGTCGAGCAGCCCGGGTATCACTGAAGCTTTCTTT.

The chain carries TRBV25-1 and TRBJ1-6, with unresolved D. Trimming stripped 5 bases from V and 2 bases from J, with 10 bases between. This CDR3 spans 15 amino acids. Germline assignment: CDR1 MGHDK and CDR2 SYGVNS. The CDR3, as DNA: TGTGCCAGCAGTAGCCGCGGCCCCTATAATTCACCCCTCCACTTT. Translating it yields CASSSRGPYNSPLHF.

V gene TRBV27 combines with J gene TRBJ2-7; 7 bases are shared with TRBD2. The CDR3 has 14 amino acids. CDR1 and CDR2 (germline): MNHEY, SMNVEV (reference sequence). V was clipped by 6 bases and J by 2 bases; unmatched bases: 7. CDR3 nucleotides: TGTGCCAGCAGCCGCGGGAGACCCCCCTACGAGCAGTACTTC. This sequence encodes CASSRGRPPYEQYF.

The chain uses TRBV28 and TRBJ1-1; 9 bases agree with TRBD1. The germline gives CDR1 MDHEN, CDR2 SYDVKM. The J segment lost 10 bases and the V segment lost 6 bases, leaving 15 bases of the junction unmatched. The CDR3 loop spans 15 amino acids. The CDR3 nucleotides read TGTGCCAGCAGCCCTGGAGGGACAGGGCCGTCATCAGCTTTCTTT. Translating gives CASSPGGTGPSSAFF.

This chain connects TRBV9 to TRBJ1-6; the D is unclear. This CDR3 has 15 amino acids. Germline-derived CDR1 and CDR2 are SGDLS and YYNGEE. V was pared by 0 bases and J by 2 bases, with 6 bases between. The CDR3 region has the DNA TGTGCCAGCAGCGTAGGTACAACCTATAATTCACCCCTCCACTTT. Protein product: CASSVGTTYNSPLHF.

In DNA, the CDR3 is TGTGCCAGCAGCTACAGGGGGGATACGCAGTATTTT. Translated, it gives CASSYRGDTQYF. The V call is TRBV2, the J call TRBJ2-3, with 8 bases identical to TRBD1. V trimming: 6 bases; J trimming: 6 bases; junction bases outside the gene matches: 2. The germline V gene encodes CDR1 SNHLY and CDR2 FYNNEI. This CDR3 contains 12 residues.

The V call is TRBV28, the J call TRBJ1-1; no definite D call. Between the trimmed V and J ends, which lost 3 bases and 1 base, there was a span of 9 bases. Per the germline V gene, CDR1 is MDHEN and CDR2 is SYDVKM. The CDR3 spans 14 residues. The DNA of the CDR3 is TGTGCCAGCAGTTTTAGCGCGGGGAACACTGAAGCTTTCTTT. Protein product: CASSFSAGNTEAFF. Supplemented by reference TRBV28 and TRBJ1-1, the full variable domain reads DVKVTQSSRYLVKRTGEKVFLECVQDMDHENMFWYRQDPGLGLRLIYFSYDVKMKEKGDIPEGYSVSREKKERFSLILESASTNQTSMYLCASSFSAGNTEAFFGQGTRLTVV.

The chain links TRBV12-3 or TRBV12-4 to TRBJ1-5; D is uncertain. V was shortened by 7 bases and J by 0 bases, with 7 bases between the two germline ends. The CDR3 extends over 13 amino acids. This CDR3 is CASTSFSNQPQHF. For the CDR3, the DNA is TGTGCCAGCACTTCGTTTAGCAATCAGCCCCAGCATTTT.

The chain employs TRBV5-1 and TRBJ1-3; tentative D call: TRBD1 (5 bases). The V gene lost 5 bases and the J gene lost 0 bases, with 12 bases spanning the gap. Germline values: CDR1 SGHRS, CDR2 YFSETQ. The CDR3 spans 15 residues. CDR3 residues: CASSQRGSSGNTIYF. DNA for the CDR3: TGCGCCAGCAGTCAGCGGGGGTCCTCTGGAAACACCATATATTTT.